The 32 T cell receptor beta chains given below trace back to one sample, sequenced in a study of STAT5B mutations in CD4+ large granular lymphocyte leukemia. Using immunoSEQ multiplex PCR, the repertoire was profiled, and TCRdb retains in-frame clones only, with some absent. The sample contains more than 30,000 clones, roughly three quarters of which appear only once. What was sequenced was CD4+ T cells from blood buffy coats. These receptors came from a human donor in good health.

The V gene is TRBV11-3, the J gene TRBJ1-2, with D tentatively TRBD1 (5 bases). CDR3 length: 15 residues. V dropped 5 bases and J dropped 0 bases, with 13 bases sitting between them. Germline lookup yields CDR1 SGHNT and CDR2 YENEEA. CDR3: CASSPVGGANYGYTF. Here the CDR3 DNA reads TGTGCCAGCAGCCCCGTTGGGGGGGCTAACTATGGCTACACCTTC.

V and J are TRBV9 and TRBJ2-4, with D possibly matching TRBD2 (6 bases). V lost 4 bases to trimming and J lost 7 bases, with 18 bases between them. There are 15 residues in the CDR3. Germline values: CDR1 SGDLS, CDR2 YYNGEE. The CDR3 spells CASSSGTLGANIQYF. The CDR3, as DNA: TGTGCCAGCAGCTCGGGGACTCTCGGTGCGAACATTCAGTACTTC.

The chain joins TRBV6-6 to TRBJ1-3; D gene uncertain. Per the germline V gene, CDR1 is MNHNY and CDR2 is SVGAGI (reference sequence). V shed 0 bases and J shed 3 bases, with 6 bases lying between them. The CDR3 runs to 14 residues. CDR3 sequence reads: CASSYSDYGNTIYF. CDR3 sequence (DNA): TGTGCCAGCAGTTACTCAGACTATGGAAACACCATATATTTT.

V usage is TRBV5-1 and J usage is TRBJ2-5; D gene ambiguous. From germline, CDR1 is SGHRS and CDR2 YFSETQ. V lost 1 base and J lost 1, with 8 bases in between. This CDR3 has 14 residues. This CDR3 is CASSLRSSQETQYF. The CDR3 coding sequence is TGCGCCAGCAGCTTGAGGAGCAGCCAAGAGACCCAGTACTTC. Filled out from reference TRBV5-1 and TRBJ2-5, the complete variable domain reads KAGVTQTPRYLIKTRGQQVTLSCSPISGHRSVSWYQQTPGQGLQFLFEYFSETQRNKGNFPGRFSGRQFSNSRSEMNVSTLELGDSALYLCASSLRSSQETQYFGPGTRLLVL.

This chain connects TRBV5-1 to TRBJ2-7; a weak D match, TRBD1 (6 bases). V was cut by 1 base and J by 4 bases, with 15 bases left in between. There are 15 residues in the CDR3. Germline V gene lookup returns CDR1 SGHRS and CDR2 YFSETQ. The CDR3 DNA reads TGCGCCAGCAGCTTGCCGACAGGTAATATTTACGAGCAGTACTTC. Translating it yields CASSLPTGNIYEQYF.

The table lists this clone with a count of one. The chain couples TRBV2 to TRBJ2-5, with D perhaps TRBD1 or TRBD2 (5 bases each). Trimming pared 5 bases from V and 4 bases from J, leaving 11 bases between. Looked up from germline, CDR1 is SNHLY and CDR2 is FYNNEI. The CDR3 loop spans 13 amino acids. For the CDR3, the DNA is TGTGCCAGCAGTAGAGGGGTCCCAGAGACCCAGTACTTC. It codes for CASSRGVPETQYF.

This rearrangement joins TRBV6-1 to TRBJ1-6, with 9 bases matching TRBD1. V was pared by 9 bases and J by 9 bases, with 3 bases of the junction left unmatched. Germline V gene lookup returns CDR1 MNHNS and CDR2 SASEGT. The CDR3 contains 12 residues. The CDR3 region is CASRDRVSPLHF. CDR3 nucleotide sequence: TGTGCCAGTCGGGACAGGGTTTCACCCCTCCACTTT.

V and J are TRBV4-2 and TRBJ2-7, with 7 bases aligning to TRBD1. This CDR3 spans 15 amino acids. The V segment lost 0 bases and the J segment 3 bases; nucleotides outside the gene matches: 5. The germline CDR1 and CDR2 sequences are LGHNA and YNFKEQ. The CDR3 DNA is TGTGCCAGCAGCCAAGACAAGGGGGCTTACTACGAGCAGTACTTC. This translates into CASSQDKGAYYEQYF.

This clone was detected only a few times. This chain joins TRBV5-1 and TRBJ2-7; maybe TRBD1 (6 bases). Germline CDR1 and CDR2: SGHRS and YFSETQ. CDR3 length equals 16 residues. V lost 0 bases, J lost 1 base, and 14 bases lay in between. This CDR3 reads CASSLGGTGMSYEQYF. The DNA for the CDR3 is TGCGCCAGCAGCTTGGGGGGAACAGGGATGTCCTACGAGCAGTACTTC.

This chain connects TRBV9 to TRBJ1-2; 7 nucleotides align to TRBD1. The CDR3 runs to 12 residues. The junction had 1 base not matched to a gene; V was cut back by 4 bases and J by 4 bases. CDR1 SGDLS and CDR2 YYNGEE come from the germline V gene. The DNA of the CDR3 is TGTGCCAGCAGCAGGGACAGCTATGGCTACACCTTC. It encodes CASSRDSYGYTF.

The CDR3 region has the DNA TGTGCCAGCAGCTTAACAGGGGGTGGCATTCAGTACTTC. Its translation is CASSLTGGGIQYF. This chain uses TRBV7-9 with TRBJ2-4, with 8 bases that match TRBD1. Germline loops: CDR1 SEHNR, CDR2 FQNEAQ (reference sequence). V dropped 2 bases and J dropped 9; count of bases not matched to a gene: 3. The CDR3 runs to 13 residues. The full variable domain, completed using reference TRBV7-9 and TRBJ2-4, is DTGVSQNPRHKITKRGQNVTFRCDPISEHNRLYWYRQTLGQGPEFLTYFQNEAQLEKSRLLSDRFSAERPKGSFSTLEIQRTEQGDSAMYLCASSLTGGGIQYFGAGTRLSVL.

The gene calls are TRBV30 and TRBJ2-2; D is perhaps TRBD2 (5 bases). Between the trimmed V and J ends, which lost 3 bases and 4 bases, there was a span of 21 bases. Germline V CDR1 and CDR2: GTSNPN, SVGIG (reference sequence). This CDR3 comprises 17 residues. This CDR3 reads CAWSLPTRRFGTGELFF. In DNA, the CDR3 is TGTGCCTGGAGCTTACCGACACGGAGGTTTGGCACCGGGGAGCTGTTTTTT.

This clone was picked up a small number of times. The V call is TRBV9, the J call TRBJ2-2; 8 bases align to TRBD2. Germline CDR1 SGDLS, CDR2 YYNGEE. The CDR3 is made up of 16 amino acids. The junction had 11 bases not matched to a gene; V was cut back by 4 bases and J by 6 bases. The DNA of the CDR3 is TGTGCCAGCAGCCCGCCGGGGGGGCAGGTCGCCGGGGAGCTGTTTTTT. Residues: CASSPPGGQVAGELFF.

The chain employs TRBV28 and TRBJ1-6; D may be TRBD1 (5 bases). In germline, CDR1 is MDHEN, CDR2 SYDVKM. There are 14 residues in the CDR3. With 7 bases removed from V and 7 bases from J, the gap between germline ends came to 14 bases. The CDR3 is CASKPTEGNSPLHF. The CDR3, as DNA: TGTGCCAGCAAACCAACGGAGGGGAATTCACCCCTCCACTTT.

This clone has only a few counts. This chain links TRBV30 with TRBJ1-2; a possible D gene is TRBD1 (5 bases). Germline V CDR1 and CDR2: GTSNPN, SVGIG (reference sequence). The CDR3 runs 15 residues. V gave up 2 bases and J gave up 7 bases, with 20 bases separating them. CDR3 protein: CAWSKSNQGGLGYTF. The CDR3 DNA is TGTGCCTGGAGTAAGTCCAATCAGGGTGGTCTTGGCTACACCTTC. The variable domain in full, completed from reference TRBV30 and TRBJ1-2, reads SQTIHQWPATLVQPVGSPLSLECTVEGTSNPNLYWYRQAAGRGLQLLFYSVGIGQISSEVPQNLSASRPQDRQFILSSKKLLLSDSGFYLCAWSKSNQGGLGYTFGSGTRLTVV.

The DNA of the CDR3 is TGTGCCTGGAGTGTACGAGGGGACACTGAAGCTTTCTTT. Translation gives CAWSVRGDTEAFF. The gene calls are TRBV30 and TRBJ1-1, with TRBD1 as a possible D gene (5 bases). With 0 bases removed from V and 3 bases from J, the gap between germline ends came to 8 bases. Germline V CDR1 and CDR2: GTSNPN, SVGIG (reference sequence). There are 13 residues in the CDR3.

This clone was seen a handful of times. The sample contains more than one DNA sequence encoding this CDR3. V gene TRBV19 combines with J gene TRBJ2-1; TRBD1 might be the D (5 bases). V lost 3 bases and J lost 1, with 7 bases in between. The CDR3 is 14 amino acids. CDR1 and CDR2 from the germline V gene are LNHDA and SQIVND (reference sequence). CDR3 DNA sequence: TGTGCCAGTAGTATTAGGGGTTCCTACAATGAGCAGTTCTTC. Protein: CASSIRGSYNEQFF.

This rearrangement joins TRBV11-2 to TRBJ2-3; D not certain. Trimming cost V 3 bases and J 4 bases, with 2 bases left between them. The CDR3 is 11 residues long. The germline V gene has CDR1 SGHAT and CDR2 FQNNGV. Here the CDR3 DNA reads TGTGCCAGCAGCTTCGCAGATACGCAGTATTTT. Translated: CASSFADTQYF.

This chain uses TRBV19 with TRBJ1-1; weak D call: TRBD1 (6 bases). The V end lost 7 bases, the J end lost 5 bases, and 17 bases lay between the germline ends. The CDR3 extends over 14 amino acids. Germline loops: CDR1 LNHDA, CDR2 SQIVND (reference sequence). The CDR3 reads CASTPLGARTEAFF. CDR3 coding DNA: TGTGCCAGTACCCCTCTGGGGGCGCGTACTGAAGCTTTCTTT. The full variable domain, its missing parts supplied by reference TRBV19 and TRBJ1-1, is DGGITQSPKYLFRKEGQNVTLSCEQNLNHDAMYWYRQDPGQGLRLIYYSQIVNDFQKGDIAEGYSVSREKKESFPLTVTSAQKNPTAFYLCASTPLGARTEAFFGQGTRLTVV.

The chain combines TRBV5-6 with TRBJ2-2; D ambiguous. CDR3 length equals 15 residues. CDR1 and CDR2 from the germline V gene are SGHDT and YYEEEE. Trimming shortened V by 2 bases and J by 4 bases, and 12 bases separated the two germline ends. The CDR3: CASSFTLDGTGELFF. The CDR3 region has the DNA TGTGCCAGCAGCTTTACTCTAGACGGCACCGGGGAGCTGTTTTTT. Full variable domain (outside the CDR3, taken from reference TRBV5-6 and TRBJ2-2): DAGVTQSPTHLIKTRGQQVTLRCSPKSGHDTVSWYQQALGQGPQFIFQYYEEEERQRGNFPDRFSGHQFPNYSSELNVNALLLGDSALYLCASSFTLDGTGELFFGEGSRLTVL.

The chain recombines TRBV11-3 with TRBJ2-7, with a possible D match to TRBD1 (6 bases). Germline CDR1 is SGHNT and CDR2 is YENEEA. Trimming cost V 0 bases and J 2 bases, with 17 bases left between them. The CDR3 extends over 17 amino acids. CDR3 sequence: CASSLDYRVVSTYEQYF. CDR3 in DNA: TGTGCCAGCAGCTTAGATTACAGGGTGGTCTCGACCTACGAGCAGTACTTC.

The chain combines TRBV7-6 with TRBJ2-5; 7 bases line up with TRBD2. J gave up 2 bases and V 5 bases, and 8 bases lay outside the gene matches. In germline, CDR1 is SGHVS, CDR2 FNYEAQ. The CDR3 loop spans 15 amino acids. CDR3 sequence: CASSGVWGLQETQYF. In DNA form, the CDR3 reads TGTGCCAGCAGCGGGGTATGGGGACTACAAGAGACCCAGTACTTC.

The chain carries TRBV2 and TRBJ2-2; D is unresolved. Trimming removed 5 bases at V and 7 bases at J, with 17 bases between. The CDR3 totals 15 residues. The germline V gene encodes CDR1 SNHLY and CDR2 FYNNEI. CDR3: CASSKDGPDHGELFF. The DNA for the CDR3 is TGTGCCAGCAGTAAGGACGGACCTGACCACGGGGAGCTGTTTTTT.

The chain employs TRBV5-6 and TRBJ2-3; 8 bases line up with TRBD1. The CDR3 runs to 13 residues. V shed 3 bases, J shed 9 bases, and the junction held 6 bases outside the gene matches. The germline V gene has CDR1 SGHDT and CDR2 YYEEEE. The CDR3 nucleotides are TGTGCCAGCAGCTCAGGACAGGGTTGGACGCAGTATTTT. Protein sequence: CASSSGQGWTQYF.

CDR3 nucleotide sequence: TGTGCCTGGAGTACTTTTAGCGGGTCCCTCTATGGCTACACCTTC. Its translation is CAWSTFSGSLYGYTF. The chain joins TRBV30 to TRBJ1-2; no reliable D call. The V end lost 2 bases, the J end lost 4 bases, and 17 bases lay between the germline ends. The CDR3 runs to 15 residues. In germline, CDR1 is GTSNPN, CDR2 SVGIG (reference sequence).

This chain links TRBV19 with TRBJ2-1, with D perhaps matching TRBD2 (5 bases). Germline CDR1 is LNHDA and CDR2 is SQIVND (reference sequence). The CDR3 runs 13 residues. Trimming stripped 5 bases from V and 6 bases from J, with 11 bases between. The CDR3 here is CASSPSRGNEQFF. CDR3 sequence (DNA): TGTGCCAGTAGTCCCTCTCGGGGCAATGAGCAGTTCTTC.

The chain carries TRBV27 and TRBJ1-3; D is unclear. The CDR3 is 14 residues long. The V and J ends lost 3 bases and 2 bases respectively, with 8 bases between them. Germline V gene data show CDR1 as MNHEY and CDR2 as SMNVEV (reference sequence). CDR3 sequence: CASSLKGAGNTIYF. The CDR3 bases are TGTGCCAGCAGTTTGAAGGGTGCTGGAAACACCATATATTTT.

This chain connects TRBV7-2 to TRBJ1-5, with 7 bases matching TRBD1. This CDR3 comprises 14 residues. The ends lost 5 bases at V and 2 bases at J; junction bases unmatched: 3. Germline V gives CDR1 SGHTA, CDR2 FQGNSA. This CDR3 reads CASSLDRGNQPQHF. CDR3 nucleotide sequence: TGTGCCAGCAGCCTCGACAGGGGCAATCAGCCCCAGCATTTT.

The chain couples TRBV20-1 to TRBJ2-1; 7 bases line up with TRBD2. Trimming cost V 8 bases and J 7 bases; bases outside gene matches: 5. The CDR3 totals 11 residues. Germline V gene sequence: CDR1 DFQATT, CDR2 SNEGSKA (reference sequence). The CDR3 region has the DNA TGCAGTCCTCACGGGGGGAATGAGCAGTTCTTC. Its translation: CSPHGGNEQFF.

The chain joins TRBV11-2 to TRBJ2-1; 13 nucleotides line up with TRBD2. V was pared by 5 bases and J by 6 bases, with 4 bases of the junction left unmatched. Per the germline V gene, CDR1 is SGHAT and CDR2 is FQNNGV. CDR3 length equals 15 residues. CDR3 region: CASSPGLAGVNEQFF. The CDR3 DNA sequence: TGTGCCAGCAGCCCTGGACTAGCGGGAGTCAATGAGCAGTTCTTC.

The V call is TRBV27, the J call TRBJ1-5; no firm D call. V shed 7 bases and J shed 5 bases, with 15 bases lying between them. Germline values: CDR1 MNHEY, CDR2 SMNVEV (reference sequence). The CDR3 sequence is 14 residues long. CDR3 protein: CASTPSRGYQPQHF. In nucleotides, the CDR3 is TGTGCCAGCACTCCTAGCCGGGGATATCAGCCCCAGCATTTT.

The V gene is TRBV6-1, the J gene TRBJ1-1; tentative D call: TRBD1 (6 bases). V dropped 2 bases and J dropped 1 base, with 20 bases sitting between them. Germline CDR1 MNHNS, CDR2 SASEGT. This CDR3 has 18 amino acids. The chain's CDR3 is CASSETLLQGGKNTEAFF. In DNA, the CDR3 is TGTGCCAGCAGTGAAACCCTTTTACAGGGTGGGAAGAACACTGAAGCTTTCTTT.